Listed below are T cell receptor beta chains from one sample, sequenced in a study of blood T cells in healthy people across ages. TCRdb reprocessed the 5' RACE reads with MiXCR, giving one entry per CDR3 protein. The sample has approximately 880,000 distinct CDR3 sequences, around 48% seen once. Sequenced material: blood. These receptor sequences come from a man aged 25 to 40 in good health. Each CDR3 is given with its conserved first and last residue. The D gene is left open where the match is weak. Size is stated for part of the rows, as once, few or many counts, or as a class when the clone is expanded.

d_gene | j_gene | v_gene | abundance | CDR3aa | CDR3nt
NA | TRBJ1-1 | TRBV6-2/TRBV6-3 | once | CASSWAGLGTEAFF | TGTGCCAGCAGCTGGGCGGGACTGGGCACTGAAGCTTTCTTT
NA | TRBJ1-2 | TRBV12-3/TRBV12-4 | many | CASSRRDGTNYGYTF | TGTGCCAGCAGTCGCCGGGACGGTACTAACTATGGCTACACCTTC
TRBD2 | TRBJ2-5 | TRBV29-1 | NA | CSVELAGGRETQYF | TGCAGCGTTGAACTAGCGGGGGGGAGAGAGACCCAGTACTTC
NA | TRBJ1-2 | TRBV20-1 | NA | CSALVEAGYTF | TGCAGTGCGCTAGTAGAGGCCGGCTACACCTTC
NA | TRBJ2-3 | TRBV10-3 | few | CAISDTHTDTQYF | TGTGCCATCAGTGACACCCACACAGATACGCAGTATTTT
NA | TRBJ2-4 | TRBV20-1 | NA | CSAAPGELGNIQYF | TGCAGTGCGGCGCCCGGGGAGCTGGGAAACATTCAGTACTTC
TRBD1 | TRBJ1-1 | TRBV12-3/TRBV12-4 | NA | CASISSPGTGNTEAFF | TGTGCCAGCATTTCGTCCCCCGGGACAGGGAACACTGAAGCTTTCTTT
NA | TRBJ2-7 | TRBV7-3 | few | CASSPLGHLSYEQYF | TGTGCCAGCAGCCCCTTAGGCCACCTCTCCTACGAGCAGTACTTC
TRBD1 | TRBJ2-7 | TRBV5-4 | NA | CASSLEGTGVHEQYF | TGTGCCAGCAGCTTGGAAGGGACAGGTGTCCACGAGCAGTACTTC
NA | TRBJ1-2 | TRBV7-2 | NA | CASSAERQGANYGYTF | TGTGCCAGCAGCGCGGAGAGGCAGGGCGCTAACTATGGCTACACCTTC
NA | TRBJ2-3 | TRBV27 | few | CATRDSPSTDTQYF | TGTGCCACTAGGGATAGTCCTAGCACAGATACGCAGTATTTT
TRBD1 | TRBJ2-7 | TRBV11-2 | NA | CASSIGQGARNYEQYF | TGTGCCAGCAGCATAGGACAGGGGGCTCGAAACTACGAGCAGTACTTC
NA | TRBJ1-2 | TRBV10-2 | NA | CASSESKPFVGYTF | TGCGCCAGCAGTGAGTCGAAGCCCTTCGTGGGCTACACCTTC
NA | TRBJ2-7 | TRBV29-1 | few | CSVEAGGPVYEQYF | TGCAGCGTTGAAGCGGGGGGCCCGGTCTACGAGCAGTACTTC
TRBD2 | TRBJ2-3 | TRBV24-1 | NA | CATSDLGGGASDTQYF | TGTGCCACCAGTGATTTGGGCGGGGGGGCATCAGATACGCAGTATTTT
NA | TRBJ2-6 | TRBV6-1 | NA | CASHVYGANVLTF | TGTGCCAGCCACGTATATGGGGCCAACGTCCTGACTTTC
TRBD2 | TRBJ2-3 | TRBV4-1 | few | CASSQDPSGGNTDTQYF | TGCGCCAGCAGCCAAGATCCCAGCGGGGGGAACACAGATACGCAGTATTTT